One and the same sample provided the 3 T cell receptor beta chains below, sequenced in a study of T cells in Graves' hyperthyroidism and ophthalmopathy. The investigators amplified TCR beta CDR3 regions from RNA transcripts. Using the HTBI primer set, a first-round RT-PCR was run on the TCR CDR3. Via MiXCR, TCRdb re-called the multiplex PCR reads, giving one row per CDR3 protein. The sample gives 280,000 or so distinct CDR3 sequences, less than 30% of which show up once; about a quarter is in the top ten. The sequenced sample was blood. The receptors come from a man aged 35-49 years with Graves' hyperthyroidism that later progressed to Graves' ophthalmopathy.

This clonotype has at least ten counts. The chain employs TRBV29-1 and TRBJ1-1; D gene ambiguous. Germline V gives CDR1 SQVTM, CDR2 ANQGSEA. Between the trimmed V and J ends, which lost 4 bases and 0 bases, there was a span of 9 bases. CDR3 length equals 13 residues. The CDR3 DNA follows: TGCAGCGTTGTTTCGGATTTGAACACTGAAGCTTTCTTT. It encodes CSVVSDLNTEAFF.

The J gene is TRBJ1-1, the V gene TRBV29-1; D unclear. The V gene lost 4 bases and the J gene lost 7 bases, with 4 bases spanning the gap. Germline V lookup: CDR1 SQVTM, CDR2 ANQGSEA. This CDR3 spans 9 amino acids. The CDR3 nucleotides read TGCAGCGTTGTGGGTGAAGCTTTCTTT. Translated, it gives CSVVGEAFF.

This clonotype was recorded many times. The genes are TRBV19 and TRBJ2-7; 8 nucleotides align to TRBD1. V shed 6 bases and J 7 bases; nucleotides not matched to a gene: 8. Per the germline V gene, CDR1 is LNHDA and CDR2 is SQIVND (reference sequence). The CDR3 has 13 residues. CDR3 sequence reads: CASRTGAEGEQYF. CDR3 DNA: TGTGCCAGTAGGACAGGGGCTGAGGGGGAGCAGTACTTC.